These T cell receptor beta chains were read from a single sample in a study of cytomegalovirus exposure and HLA in healthy donors. Sequencing used immunoSEQ multiplex PCR; TCRdb keeps in-frame clones, though not all of them. The sample lists about 160,000 clones; approximately 79% were seen once. Sample: PBMCs. Source of these receptors: a man aged 35-49 years in good health and CMV-seronegative. CDR3s include the opening cysteine and the closing phenylalanine or tryptophan. The D gene is left open where the match is weak. Not all rows give a size; the values are once, few, many and, for expanded clones, a class.

TRBJ2-2 NA TRBD2 TRBV28 TGTGCCAGCTGTCAGCGGGGGTTTTCCACCGGGGAGCTGTTTTTT CASCQRGFSTGELFF
TRBJ1-1 NA NA TRBV6-5 TGTGCCAGCAGTCAAGGACAACCCTACACTGAAGCTTTCTTT CASSQGQPYTEAFF
TRBJ1-6 NA TRBD1 TRBV5-1 TGCGCCAGCAGCTTGGGGACAGGGGTGTATAATTCACCCCTCCACTTT CASSLGTGVYNSPLHF
TRBJ1-4 NA NA TRBV9 TGTGCCAGCAGCGGCGGGGGGGCGGTTGAAAAACTGTTTTTT CASSGGGAVEKLFF
TRBJ2-2 NA NA TRBV12-5 TGTGCTAGTGGTCTCCAGGATACAGCGAACACCGGGGAGCTGTTTTTT CASGLQDTANTGELFF
TRBJ2-7 few TRBD2 TRBV7-2 TGTGCCAGCAGCACCCGACTAGCGGGGGGAGTAGTGGGTGAGCAGTACTTC CASSTRLAGGVVGEQYF
TRBJ2-5 few TRBD1 TRBV5-6 TGTGCCAGCAGCCCGGGACAGTTAGGGGAAGGGACCCAGTACTTC CASSPGQLGEGTQYF
TRBJ2-7 NA TRBD1 TRBV5-1 TGCGCCAGCAGCTTCTCGGTGAAGGGACAGGGGTCCTACGAGCAGTACTTC CASSFSVKGQGSYEQYF
TRBJ2-3 NA TRBD2 TRBV6-4 TGTGCCAGCAGAGGACTAGCGTCTTCAGATACGCAGTATTTT CASRGLASSDTQYF
TRBJ2-7 few NA TRBV28 TGTGCCAGCAGTTTTGAGGGCCTACAGCACTTC CASSFEGLQHF
TRBJ1-3 NA NA TRBV7-6 TGTGCCAGCAGCCGGAGCTCTCCTGGAAACACCATATATTTT CASSRSSPGNTIYF
TRBJ2-7 few NA TRBV5-1 TGCGCCAGCAGGTTAACAACAGGTGGTACCTACGAGCAGTACTTC CASRLTTGGTYEQYF
TRBJ1-6 NA NA TRBV4-1 TGCGCCAGCAGCCAAGACAACCACGGGTCACCCCTCCACTTT CASSQDNHGSPLHF
TRBJ1-5 NA NA TRBV15 TGTGCCACCAGCAGAGATCGGGAGAGGGGACATCAGCCCCAGCATTTT CATSRDRERGHQPQHF
TRBJ2-7 NA TRBD1 TRBV6-1 TGTGCCAGCAGTCGACAGGGCAGCGCCTACGAGCAGTACTTC CASSRQGSAYEQYF
TRBJ1-1 NA NA TRBV30 TGTGCCTGGAGTCTGTGGGAGCGAGCTTTCTTT CAWSLWERAFF
TRBJ2-7 NA TRBD1 TRBV7-2 TGTGCCAGCAGCCGCTTACGAGGGGGACAGTCCTACGAGCAGTACTTC CASSRLRGGQSYEQYF
TRBJ2-3 NA TRBD1 TRBV27 TGTGCCAGCAGTTTGGACAGGGGTTCAGATACGCAGTATTTT CASSLDRGSDTQYF
TRBJ1-6 few NA TRBV27 TGTGCCAGCAGTTTATCGACAGGCAGCTCCTATAATTCACCCCTCCACTTT CASSLSTGSSYNSPLHF
TRBJ1-5 once NA TRBV7-6 TGTGCCAGCAGCTTAGAGGCCCATGGCGGGTATAGCAATCAGCCCCAGCATTTT CASSLEAHGGYSNQPQHF
TRBJ2-2 NA NA TRBV9 TGTGCCAGCAGCGTACAGGGTTACACCGGGGAGCTGTTTTTT CASSVQGYTGELFF
TRBJ2-3 NA NA TRBV7-2 TGTGCCAGCAGCCCGAGGGGCACAGATACGCAGTATTTT CASSPRGTDTQYF
TRBJ1-1 NA TRBD1 TRBV5-1 TGCGCCAGCAGCTTGTATCCCCGGGACAGGGGAATGAACACTGAAGCTTTCTTT CASSLYPRDRGMNTEAFF
TRBJ1-2 NA NA TRBV19 TGTGCCAGTAGTACCCGGGGTAATGGCTACACCTTC CASSTRGNGYTF
TRBJ1-1 few NA TRBV6-5 TGTGCCAGCAGTTACTCGGGGCAGGGGCCCTATGAAGCTTTCTTT CASSYSGQGPYEAFF
TRBJ2-7 NA TRBD2 TRBV27 TGTGCCAGCAGTTTAGACTCTAGCGGGGCTTCCCCTCCCGAGCAGTACTTC CASSLDSSGASPPEQYF
TRBJ2-7 NA TRBD1 TRBV9 TGTGCCAGCAGCCGGTGGGGACAGGGGGCCGACGAGCAGTACTTC CASSRWGQGADEQYF
TRBJ1-1 NA NA TRBV6-5 TGTGCCAGCAGTTACTCTACAGTGGGAGCGGGCACTGAAGCTTTCTTT CASSYSTVGAGTEAFF
TRBJ1-3 NA NA TRBV9 TGTGCCAGCAGCGGGGGGGAAAACACCATATATTTT CASSGGENTIYF
TRBJ1-4 NA NA TRBV6-5 TGTGCCAGCAGTTTAGTTGCAACTAATGAAAAACTGTTTTTT CASSLVATNEKLFF
TRBJ1-6 NA NA TRBV11-2 TGTGCCAGCAGCTCGGGAAGACAGGCCAATTCACCCCTCCACTTT CASSSGRQANSPLHF
TRBJ1-1 NA NA TRBV6-5 TGTGCCAGCAGTCATCCGAACATGAACACTGAAGCTTTCTTT CASSHPNMNTEAFF
TRBJ1-2 NA TRBD1 TRBV28 TGTGCCAGCGGGACAGGGTCCGATACCTTC CASGTGSDTF
TRBJ1-1 few TRBD1 TRBV10-1 TGCGCCAGCTCTAGGACAGGGGCCACTGAAGCTTTCTTT CASSRTGATEAFF
TRBJ2-7 NA NA TRBV5-8 TGTGCCAGCAGCTTGATGGGGGGGCGAACCTACGAGCAGTACTTC CASSLMGGRTYEQYF
TRBJ2-3 NA NA TRBV1 TGCACCAGCAGCCAAGATCGTCGGCAGGGGGCCCCCCCGGATACGCAGTATTTT CTSSQDRRQGAPPDTQYF
TRBJ2-7 NA NA TRBV7-8 TGTGCCAGCAGCTTAGGACGACTCCCCTACGAGCAGTACTTC CASSLGRLPYEQYF
TRBJ2-1 once TRBD2 TRBV7-9 TGTGCCAGCAGCTTAGGTCTCCTAGCGGGCTACAATGAGCAGTTCTTC CASSLGLLAGYNEQFF
TRBJ2-7 few NA TRBV7-9 TGTGCCAGCAGCCCCTCAGGGGAATACGAGCAGTACTTC CASSPSGEYEQYF
TRBJ2-2 NA TRBD2 TRBV28 TGTGCCAGCAGTTTCCCCCTAGCGGGGGGTACCGGGGAGCTGTTTTTT CASSFPLAGGTGELFF
TRBJ1-2 NA NA TRBV21-1 TGTGCCGGCGTTGGACAGGGAGATGGCTACACCTTC CAGVGQGDGYTF
TRBJ2-2 NA TRBD1 TRBV5-1 TGCGCCAGCAGTGAGGCAGGGGGCATTTCGGGGGAGCTGTTTTTT CASSEAGGISGELFF
TRBJ1-2 few NA TRBV4-2 TGTGCCAGCAGCCAAGATGAACGGAACTATGGCTACACCTTC CASSQDERNYGYTF
TRBJ2-1 few TRBD1 TRBV7-2 TGTGCCAGCAGCTCGGGGACAGGATACAATGAGCAGTTCTTC CASSSGTGYNEQFF
TRBJ2-3 NA TRBD1 TRBV30 TGTGCCTGGAGTCCAATCCACCGGGACAGGGGAGGAGATACGCAGTATTTT CAWSPIHRDRGGDTQYF
TRBJ2-3 NA TRBD2 TRBV6-4 TGTGCCAGCATTCAACTAGCGGGGGGGTCAGATACGCAGTATTTT CASIQLAGGSDTQYF
TRBJ1-4 NA NA TRBV30 TGTGCCTGGAGTGTGCGGGGGGCGGGTGAAAAACTGTTTTTT CAWSVRGAGEKLFF
TRBJ2-2 NA NA TRBV5-1 TGCGCCAGCAGCTTGTTGCAGGGGAACACCGGGGAGCTGTTTTTT CASSLLQGNTGELFF
TRBJ1-1 NA TRBD1 TRBV19 TGTGCCAGTAGTAGGGACAGGCAGACTGAAGCTTTCTTT CASSRDRQTEAFF
TRBJ1-3 NA NA TRBV5-6 TGTGCCAGCAGCTTGGCGGCAGGCTCTGGAAACACCATATATTTT CASSLAAGSGNTIYF
TRBJ2-7 once TRBD1 TRBV5-1 TGCGCCAGCAGCTTCGGACAGGGGCCGTACGAGCAGTACTTC CASSFGQGPYEQYF
TRBJ1-5 NA NA TRBV14 TGTGCCAGCAGCGGGGGGGGTAGCAATCAGCCCCAGCATTTT CASSGGGSNQPQHF
TRBJ1-6 NA TRBD1 TRBV28 TGTGCCAGCCTTTTCGCAGGGGGTTCACCCCTCCACTTT CASLFAGGSPLHF